This T cell receptor beta chain originates from a study of naive and memory T cell subsets. The study, taken as a whole, reports: Possibly reflecting memory cells re-expressing CD45RA, a few larger clonotypes occurred in naive repertoires, especially CD8. Gini index rose across naive, CM, EM and EMRA in CD4 and CD8. Naive and memory subsets had different power law exponents for TCR abundance.

An equimolar mix of two oligonucleotides served as the beta constant-region primer for TRBC1 and TRBC2. The ligated cDNA underwent four PCR rounds using SP2 and nested alpha and beta constant-region primers. Each CDR3 protein is one row after TCRdb ran MiXCR on the UMI-ligation and nested PCR reads. The sample includes 85,000 or so distinct CDR3 sequences, about 9.9% of them seen just once. This clonotype was found many times. Antigen unknown. Trimming pared 2 bases from V and 5 bases from J, leaving 16 bases between. CDR1 SGHTA and CDR2 FQGTGA come from the germline V gene. CDR3 length: 16 amino acids. Cells stained for CD3, CD4, CD8, CD45RA and CD27 were sorted into four subsets.

Sequences were obtained from naive CD8+ T cells from blood. The sequence derives from a human donor in good health. This chain connects TRBV7-3 to TRBJ2-1; D remains unclear. The CDR3 DNA is TGTGCCAGCAGCTTATGGGCCACTTCGGGCAACAATGAGCAGTTCTTC. Its translation: CASSLWATSGNNEQFF.